The clone carrying this T cell receptor (beta chain) was observed a few times. This sequence may be a read error, since a much larger clone differs from it by one base. The sample comes from a study of blood T cells in healthy people across ages. CDR3 length: 15 amino acids. Trimming cost V 4 bases and J 1 base, with 12 bases left between them. Germline assignment: CDR1 MNHEY and CDR2 SVGAGI. PCR was performed a second time for 7 to 11 cycles using a sample-barcoded 5' primer and a J-beta primer mix. TCRdb called the 5' RACE reads again in MiXCR, with one record for every CDR3 protein. The sample includes fewer than 750,000 distinct CDR3 sequences, approximately 52% seen only once; the top ten take roughly 14%.

The TCR sequence derives from a woman at least 80 years old in good health. The specimen sequenced was blood. The chain recombines TRBV6-5 with TRBJ2-3, with D perhaps matching TRBD1 or TRBD2 (5 bases each). CDR3 bases: TGTGCCAGCAGTTTCGGACGAGGGGGCACAGATACGCAGTATTTT. Its protein product is CASSFGRGGTDTQYF.